This T cell receptor beta chain was sequenced for a study of beta chain features in type 1 diabetes. V lost 8 bases, J lost 0 bases, and 7 bases lay in between. Germline CDR1 SNHLY, CDR2 FYNNEI. This CDR3 spans 12 amino acids. Details on this clone: Its matching antigen is unknown.

Study-level results: Over-representation of high TCR-expressing cells was a possible consequence of cDNA sequencing.

All of the isolated RNA was reverse transcribed, so expressed TCRB transcripts were sequenced. Sequencing was performed with immunoSEQ multiplex PCR; in TCRdb, only in-frame clones are kept and a portion is missing. This table has about 210,000 clones, approximately 11% appearing once. The clonotype comes from a man between 18 and 29 years old in good health. This chain joins TRBV2 and TRBJ1-1; D unclear. The specimen was central memory CD4+ T cells from blood. CDR3 in DNA: TGTGCCAGCTCTCGAGTGAACACTGAAGCTTTCTTT. Translated, it gives CASSRVNTEAFF.